This record covers a single TCR beta chain. Its antigen is undetermined. With the read ending 3 residues before the CDR3 end, the germline J gene is used to fill in that end. The CDR3 spans 12 residues. The V and J ends lost 6 bases and 0 bases respectively, with 5 bases between them. Germline CDR1 reads LNHDA; CDR2 reads SQIVND (reference sequence). Equal genomic DNA amounts from CVID and control samples were sequenced. Profiling relied on immunoSEQ multiplex PCR, and the TCRdb table lists in-frame clones only, not all of them. This sample has some 16,000 clones, each found more than once. Both groups were predominantly of Caucasian heritage. Blood came from CVID subjects not ill and not taking immunomodulatory or immunosuppressive medication. This sample was included in a study of T cell clonality in common variable immunodeficiency. The study, taken as a whole, reports: Common variable immunodeficiency TCR beta sequences reportedly had fewer deletions and N-nucleotide insertions. CVID subjects shared fewer TCRbeta clones than healthy controls did.

The chain has TRBV19 and TRBJ1-1; no clear D. The material sequenced was peripheral blood mononuclear cells. The TCR sequence derives from a human donor with common variable immunodeficiency. The CDR3 loop is CASRTVNTEAFF. The part of the CDR3 DNA that was read is TGTGCCAGTAGAACAGTGAACACTGAA. The full variable domain, rest sourced from reference TRBV19 and TRBJ1-1, is DGGITQSPKYLFRKEGQNVTLSCEQNLNHDAMYWYRQDPGQGLRLIYYSQIVNDFQKGDIAEGYSVSREKKESFPLTVTSAQKNPTAFYLCASRTVNTEAFFGQGTRLTVV.